These T cell receptor beta chains were read from a single sample in a study of shared clonotypes between healthy human individuals. This table comes from immunoSEQ multiplex PCR, and its TCRdb copy is limited to in-frame clones, with some not included. This sample has around 1,100,000 clones, with around 77% found just once. The specimen was memory CD4+ T cells from PBMCs. The receptors derive from a man in his late teens or twenties in good health. Some clones in this sample may be carry-over from other donors' samples. Both conserved end residues are part of each CDR3. The order of the fields is CDR3 length, V gene, CDR3 protein.

cdr3_length: 17; v_call: TRBV11-1; cdr3_aa: CASSLARGLAANNEQFF
cdr3_length: 15; v_call: TRBV18; cdr3_aa: CASSPRPGTNEKLFF
cdr3_length: 14; v_call: TRBV7-9; cdr3_aa: CASSPDSSNQPQHF
cdr3_length: 13; v_call: TRBV4-3; cdr3_aa: CASSLLATDTQYF
cdr3_length: 16; v_call: TRBV18; cdr3_aa: CASSPYRQGRNEKLFF
cdr3_length: 13; v_call: TRBV21-1; cdr3_aa: CATPDRDHREQYF
cdr3_length: 13; v_call: TRBV6-1; cdr3_aa: CASSEMDNSPLHF
cdr3_length: 14; v_call: TRBV5-4; cdr3_aa: CASSPDRGNEKLFF
cdr3_length: 12; v_call: TRBV11-1; cdr3_aa: CASSLWSAEQYF
cdr3_length: 15; v_call: TRBV5-1; cdr3_aa: CASSLAQGPGNTIYF
cdr3_length: 15; v_call: TRBV7-2; cdr3_aa: CASSRSGTYQETQYF